The entry below describes one T cell receptor (beta chain). TCRB CDR3 was amplified from 2 ug genomic DNA or less. Clones were read by immunoSEQ multiplex PCR, and TCRdb kept only the in-frame ones, dropping some. The data show around 97,000 clones, with about four fifths seen just once and approximately 12% held by the top ten. The sample is drawn from a study of glioma-infiltrating T cells after dendritic cell vaccination. At the level of the study: Samples are from glioblastoma patients in Phase I and II dendritic cell vaccine trials. Between about 2003 and 2013, patients got autologous tumor lysate-pulsed dendritic cell vaccines.

This CDR3 is 15 amino acids long. Looked up from germline, CDR1 is SEHNR and CDR2 is FQNEAQ (reference sequence). After removal of 5 bases from V and 3 bases from J, the junction contained 9 bases not matched to a gene. Isocitrate dehydrogenase mutation was absent in all glioblastoma patients. This specimen consisted of blood, obtained before dendritic cell vaccination. The sequence was obtained from a human donor with glioblastoma. This chain joins TRBV7-9 and TRBJ2-7; 8 bases are a match to TRBD2. The CDR3 DNA reads as TGTGCCAGCAGCGGCAATAGCGGGGTCCTCTACGAGCAGTACTTC. It codes for CASSGNSGVLYEQYF. Based on the CDR3 plus reference TRBV7-9 and TRBJ2-7, the full variable domain is DTGVSQNPRHKITKRGQNVTFRCDPISEHNRLYWYRQTLGQGPEFLTYFQNEAQLEKSRLLSDRFSAERPKGSFSTLEIQRTEQGDSAMYLCASSGNSGVLYEQYFGPGTRLTVT.